Listed here are 31 T cell receptor beta chains from one sample, sequenced in a study of T-cell reconstitution after alpha-beta-depleted transplantation in children. Library preparation (for TCRbeta) was performed with unique molecular identifiers. TCRdb independently ran MiXCR on the PCR reads; one entry per CDR3 protein. The data show about 490,000 distinct CDR3 sequences, with 8% to 11% seen just once and 2% held by the top ten. The sequencing used PBMCs, collected before TCRalphabeta/CD19-depleted stem cell transplant. The receptors come from a child younger than 10 with inherited bone marrow failure, due to receive a stem cell transplant.

This clonotype showed up just a few times. DNA for the CDR3: TGTGCCAGCAGCCCCAAGGGCGGGGACCCCGGGGAGCTGTTTTTT. Its protein product is CASSPKGGDPGELFF. The V gene is TRBV7-2, the J gene TRBJ2-2; D is perhaps TRBD2 (6 bases). CDR1 and CDR2 (germline): SGHTA, FQGNSA. This CDR3 region has 15 residues. The ends were cut back, 5 bases at V and 6 bases at J, with 16 bases in the middle.

This clonotype was picked up a small number of times. The chain has TRBV19 and TRBJ2-7; no clear D gene. V was clipped by 3 bases and J by 1 base, with 13 bases between them. Germline values: CDR1 LNHDA, CDR2 SQIVND (reference sequence). The CDR3 length is 15 residues. DNA of the CDR3: TGTGCCAGTAGTATGGTTCTTTGGGGTTCCTACGAGCAGTACTTC. This sequence encodes CASSMVLWGSYEQYF.

This clonotype was detected many times. One end of the junction varies from germline; a read error may be responsible. V usage is TRBV7-7 and J usage is TRBJ2-5; D is undetermined. The CDR3 length is 13 residues. The germline V gene has CDR1 SSHAT and CDR2 FNYEAQ (reference sequence). The CDR3 sequence is CASSQVVQETQYF. CDR3 nucleotides: TGTGCTAGCAGCCAAGTGGTCCAAGAGACCCAGTACTTC.

In its sample, this clonotype was seen a few times. The chain is built from TRBV12-3 or TRBV12-4 and TRBJ2-3, with 10 bases that match TRBD1. The CDR3 loop spans 15 amino acids. With V trimmed by 7 bases and J by 2 bases, 6 bases remained unmatched. This chain's CDR3 is CASTTGQGPTDTQYF. In DNA, the CDR3 is TGTGCCAGCACCACGGGACAGGGGCCCACAGATACGCAGTATTTT.

This clonotype came up many times. The V gene is TRBV10-3, the J gene TRBJ1-5, with D unresolved. CDR3 size: 12 residues. Germline lookup yields CDR1 ENHRY and CDR2 SYGVKD. Trimming cost V 8 bases and J 6 bases, with 11 bases left between them. In DNA form, the CDR3 reads TGTGCCATCGGCGTTTTGGTTCAGCCCCAGCATTTT. It yields the protein CAIGVLVQPQHF.

This chain connects TRBV5-1 to TRBJ2-5, with 8 bases that match TRBD2. Trimming cost V 2 bases and J 1 base; bases outside gene matches: 13. This CDR3 has 18 amino acids. Germline lookup yields CDR1 SGHRS and CDR2 YFSETQ. CDR3 protein: CASSLVGTSFRSQETQYF. In nucleotides, the CDR3 is TGCGCCAGCAGCTTAGTGGGGACTAGTTTTCGGAGCCAAGAGACCCAGTACTTC.

This clonotype was detected only a few times. The chain couples TRBV5-1 to TRBJ1-4; possibly TRBD1 for D (5 bases). Germline CDR1 and CDR2: SGHRS and YFSETQ. CDR3 length equals 13 residues. Trimming shortened V by 2 bases and J by 8 bases, and 10 bases separated the two germline ends. CDR3 sequence reads: CASSLDRQEKLFF. The CDR3 bases are TGCGCCAGCAGCTTAGACCGACAGGAAAAACTGTTTTTT.

This clonotype was seen many times. The chain is built from TRBV4-3 and TRBJ2-4, with 7 bases identical to TRBD2. CDR1 LGHNA and CDR2 YSLEER come from the germline V gene. The V segment lost 0 bases and the J segment 5 bases; nucleotides outside the gene matches: 7. This CDR3 spans 16 amino acids. As DNA, the CDR3 is TGCGCCAGCAGCCAAGATCGCGGGGGAGACCAAAACATTCAGTACTTC. Residues: CASSQDRGGDQNIQYF.

This clonotype has only a few counts. CDR3 region: CASSQSDSMPPNYGYTF. DNA of the CDR3: TGTGCCAGCAGCCAATCCGACAGCATGCCTCCTAACTATGGCTACACCTTC. The chain combines TRBV16 with TRBJ1-2, with D perhaps TRBD1 (5 bases). The CDR3 loop spans 17 amino acids. Trimming stripped 0 bases from V and 0 bases from J, with 14 bases between. Germline assignment: CDR1 KGHSY and CDR2 FQNENV.

The chain couples TRBV5-4 to TRBJ2-7; 8 bases map to TRBD1. The V and J ends lost 4 bases and 5 bases, in that order; junction bases with no gene match: 8. The CDR3 length is 14 residues. Germline V gives CDR1 SGHNT, CDR2 YYREEE (reference sequence). CDR3 coding DNA: TGTGCCAGCAGCCCTGGACAGGGAAGCAACGAGCAGTACTTC. Its protein product is CASSPGQGSNEQYF.

This clonotype was observed at least ten times. The genes are TRBV6-6 and TRBJ1-1; D gene unclear. V lost 6 bases to trimming and J lost 1 base, with 12 bases between them. CDR1 is MNHNY and CDR2 is SVGAGI in the germline V gene (reference sequence). The length of the CDR3 is 14 residues. In DNA form, the CDR3 reads TGTGCCAGCAGCAAACCCGTGAGGAACACTGAAGCTTTCTTT. It yields the protein CASSKPVRNTEAFF.

The genes are TRBV5-4 and TRBJ2-3; 8 positions match TRBD2. Trimming at V came to 3 bases and at J to 5 bases, leaving 11 bases not matched to a gene. Germline V CDR1 and CDR2: SGHNT, YYREEE (reference sequence). The CDR3 sequence is 16 residues long. The CDR3 reads CASSWGERGPRDTQYF. The CDR3 DNA follows: TGTGCCAGCAGCTGGGGGGAGCGGGGGCCGAGAGATACGCAGTATTTT.

This clonotype was observed at least ten times. The chain combines TRBV11-2 with TRBJ2-7, with 7 bases fitting TRBD2. After removal of 5 bases from V and 2 bases from J, the junction contained 6 bases not matched to a gene. Per germline, CDR1 SGHAT and CDR2 FQNNGV. The CDR3 is 14 residues long. The CDR3 nucleotides are TGTGCCAGCAGCCCCTGGGGGGGAGCCTACGAGCAGTACTTC. Translating gives CASSPWGGAYEQYF.

This clonotype turned up a few times. V is TRBV20-1 and J is TRBJ2-2; TRBD2 matches at 9 bases. V shed 6 bases and J 5 bases; nucleotides not matched to a gene: 10. This CDR3 has 15 amino acids. Germline V lookup: CDR1 DFQATT, CDR2 SNEGSKA (reference sequence). CDR3 in amino acids: CSALLAGDGTGELFF. The CDR3 region has the DNA TGCAGTGCCCTTTTAGCGGGAGACGGGACCGGGGAGCTGTTTTTT.

This clonotype was counted many times. The chain is built from TRBV10-2 and TRBJ2-7; TRBD2 matches at 10 bases. V lost 0 bases to trimming and J lost 5 bases; unmatched junction nucleotides: 13. Looked up from germline, CDR1 is WSHSY and CDR2 is SAAADI. CDR3 length: 18 residues. For the CDR3, the DNA is TGCGCCAGCAGTGAGTCGAGTTATGGGCTAGCGGGAGTTAACGAGCAGTACTTC. Its protein is CASSESSYGLAGVNEQYF.

This clonotype was seen many times. The genes are TRBV4-2 and TRBJ2-1; D call uncertain. The length of the CDR3 is 17 residues. V was clipped by 1 base and J by 0 bases, with 13 bases between them. Germline V gives CDR1 LGHNA, CDR2 YNFKEQ. The CDR3 DNA sequence: TGTGCCAGCAGCCAAGTCGAGGTGGGAAGCTCCTACAATGAGCAGTTCTTC. Its protein is CASSQVEVGSSYNEQFF.

Many counts were recorded for this clonotype. The V and J genes are TRBV5-1 and TRBJ2-7, with D possibly matching TRBD2 (6 bases). This CDR3 is 16 amino acids long. The V gene's germline CDR1 is SGHRS and CDR2 YFSETQ. V lost 0 bases and J 1 base, leaving 14 bases between the germline ends. CDR3 bases: TGCGCCAGCAGCTTGGCTCGAGCGGGTGGTTCCTACGAGCAGTACTTC. Its translation: CASSLARAGGSYEQYF.

The rearrangement uses TRBV30 and TRBJ2-7; weak D call: TRBD1 (5 bases). Looked up from germline, CDR1 is GTSNPN and CDR2 is SVGIG (reference sequence). Trimming cost V 0 bases and J 3 bases, with 12 bases left between them. This CDR3 is built from 14 residues. CDR3 in amino acids: CAWSVFSGCYEQYF. The CDR3 DNA reads as TGTGCCTGGAGTGTCTTCTCAGGGTGCTACGAGCAGTACTTC.

The J gene is TRBJ2-7, the V gene TRBV7-2, with TRBD2 as a possible D gene (5 bases). Between the trimmed V and J ends, which lost 6 bases and 1 base, there was a span of 16 bases. CDR1 and CDR2 from the germline V gene are SGHTA and FQGNSA. CDR3 size: 15 residues. For the CDR3, the DNA is TGTGCCAGCAGGCGACATGGGAGCGCGTCCTACGAGCAGTACTTC. It translates to CASRRHGSASYEQYF.

This clonotype was recorded at least ten times. The V and J genes are TRBV19 and TRBJ2-1; 8 nucleotides agree with TRBD1. With 1 base clipped from V and 8 bases from J, the junction kept 10 bases outside the gene matches. CDR3 size: 16 residues. CDR1 is LNHDA, CDR2 SQIVND, per germline (reference sequence). The CDR3: CASSIVAGGPWDEQFF. DNA for the CDR3: TGTGCCAGTAGTATAGTCGCAGGGGGCCCCTGGGATGAGCAGTTCTTC.

This clonotype was counted many times. V and J are TRBV6-5 and TRBJ1-2; 8 bases are shared with TRBD1. Germline CDR1 reads MNHEY; CDR2 reads SVGAGI. J was trimmed by 7 bases and V by 5 bases; bases with no gene match: 15. The length of the CDR3 is 16 residues. The CDR3 DNA reads TGTGCCAGCAGTAGCCGACGAATGGACAGGGTGGTTGGCTACACCTTC. This sequence encodes CASSSRRMDRVVGYTF.

There are a few counts of this clonotype. CDR3 amino acids: CASSVGGARLTEAFF. The CDR3 nucleotides are TGTGCCAGCAGTGTGGGGGGGGCCAGGCTCACTGAAGCTTTCTTT. The V gene is TRBV2, the J gene TRBJ1-1, with D perhaps matching TRBD1 (6 bases). This CDR3 contains 15 residues. CDR1 and CDR2 from the germline V gene are SNHLY and FYNNEI. Trimming stripped 4 bases from V and 4 bases from J, with 16 bases between.

In this sample, this clonotype turned up many times. The chain employs TRBV11-2 and TRBJ2-2; D is perhaps TRBD1 or TRBD2 (5 bases each). With 7 bases removed from V and 3 bases from J, the gap between germline ends came to 18 bases. This CDR3 region has 16 residues. The germline gives CDR1 SGHAT, CDR2 FQNNGV. CDR3 loop: CASTPPRGFYTGELFF. The DNA of the CDR3 is TGTGCCAGCACACCACCCCGGGGCTTCTACACCGGGGAGCTGTTTTTT.

This clonotype was seen many times. The chain uses TRBV20-1 and TRBJ2-7, with D tentatively TRBD1 (6 bases). In germline, CDR1 is DFQATT, CDR2 SNEGSKA (reference sequence). The CDR3 has 13 residues. The V and J ends lost 1 base and 5 bases respectively, with 12 bases between them. DNA of the CDR3: TGCAGTGCTAGAGTCCACAGGGCCCACGAGCAGTACTTC. Protein: CSARVHRAHEQYF.

This clonotype was recorded many times. The gene calls are TRBV5-1 and TRBJ1-3; no firm D call. The ends were cut back, 1 base at V and 0 bases at J, with 11 bases in the middle. Germline V CDR1 and CDR2: SGHRS, YFSETQ. The CDR3 sequence is 16 residues long. CDR3 coding DNA: TGCGCCAGCAGCTTGTCACAGCGGTTCTCTGGAAACACCATATATTTT. This sequence encodes CASSLSQRFSGNTIYF.

This clonotype was seen only a few times. The chain links TRBV5-1 to TRBJ2-1; 9 positions match TRBD2. The CDR3 covers 16 residues. Germline V gene data show CDR1 as SGHRS and CDR2 as YFSETQ. The V segment lost 2 bases and the J segment 0 bases; nucleotides outside the gene matches: 3. CDR3 residues: CASSFQGLASYNEQFF. CDR3 nucleotides: TGCGCCAGCAGCTTTCAGGGACTAGCCTCCTACAATGAGCAGTTCTTC.

The chain employs TRBV5-1 and TRBJ2-7; TRBD1 agrees at 7 bases. Trimming cost V 0 bases and J 3 bases; bases outside gene matches: 3. The CDR3 contains 14 residues. The V gene's germline CDR1 is SGHRS and CDR2 YFSETQ. The CDR3 DNA reads as TGCGCCAGCAGCTTGGAGGGACAGTTCTACGAGCAGTACTTC. Protein sequence: CASSLEGQFYEQYF. The full variable domain, with the rest looked up from reference TRBV5-1 and TRBJ2-7, is KAGVTQTPRYLIKTRGQQVTLSCSPISGHRSVSWYQQTPGQGLQFLFEYFSETQRNKGNFPGRFSGRQFSNSRSEMNVSTLELGDSALYLCASSLEGQFYEQYFGPGTRLTVT.

In its sample, this clonotype was seen many times. This chain connects TRBV7-2 to TRBJ2-4; D may be TRBD1 or TRBD2 (7 bases each). V lost 5 bases to trimming and J lost 0 bases, with 11 bases between them. Germline V gene data show CDR1 as SGHTA and CDR2 as FQGNSA. CDR3 length: 15 amino acids. In DNA, the CDR3 is TGTGCCAGCAGCGAGCGGGACAGAGCCAAAAACATTCAGTACTTC. Its translation: CASSERDRAKNIQYF.

The chain has TRBV24-1 and TRBJ2-2; D is uncertain. V was pared by 5 bases and J by 5 bases, with 8 bases between. CDR1 is KGHDR, CDR2 SFDVKD, per germline. This CDR3 has 13 amino acids. The CDR3 DNA reads TGTGCCACCAGTGTAGGTGTGACCGGGGAGCTGTTTTTT. Its translation is CATSVGVTGELFF.

This clonotype has a count of ten or more. The V gene is TRBV5-1, the J gene TRBJ2-1; no firm D call. CDR1 SGHRS and CDR2 YFSETQ come from the germline V gene. V lost 0 bases and J lost 3, with 10 bases in between. The CDR3 length is 15 residues. The chain's CDR3 is CASSLAGSIYNEQFF. The CDR3 nucleotides read TGCGCCAGCAGCTTGGCCGGATCCATCTACAATGAGCAGTTCTTC.

This clonotype was observed many times. The rearrangement uses TRBV7-9 and TRBJ2-1, with a weak D call TRBD1 (6 bases). The CDR3 loop spans 14 amino acids. V was shortened by 1 base and J by 8 bases, with 12 bases between the two germline ends. CDR1 is SEHNR, CDR2 FQNEAQ, per germline (reference sequence). CDR3 bases: TGTGCCAGCAGCTTAGGACAGGTGGGGCATGAGCAGTTCTTC. It codes for CASSLGQVGHEQFF.